What follows are 32 T cell receptor beta chains derived from one specimen sequenced in a study of blood T cell repertoires in COVID-19. The assay was immunoSEQ multiplex PCR, and TCRdb's table has in-frame clones only and misses some. The sample comprises 170,000 or so clones, around 83% of which are singletons, and about 6.3% rests with the top ten. Sample: PBMCs or T cells enriched from blood (not recorded which). These receptors all come from a man in his forties who had recovered from COVID-19.

V and J are TRBV14 and TRBJ1-4; D may be TRBD1 (5 bases). The CDR3 consists of 17 residues. Per germline, CDR1 SGHDN and CDR2 FVKESK. V was clipped by 2 bases and J by 5 bases, with 18 bases between them. CDR3 region: CASSQRLGVGPNEKLFF. In DNA form, the CDR3 reads TGTGCCAGCAGCCAAAGGTTAGGGGTTGGACCGAATGAAAAACTGTTTTTT.

As for this clone: A single base separates this from a much larger clone, so it may be a read error. This chain uses TRBV5-1 with TRBJ1-5, with D possibly TRBD1 on 6 matching bases. This CDR3 comprises 13 residues. CDR1 and CDR2 (germline): SGHRS, YFSETQ. Between the trimmed V and J ends, which lost 0 bases and 5 bases, there was a span of 6 bases. CDR3 protein: CASSLDRDQPQHF. In DNA, the CDR3 is TGCGCCAGCAGCTTGGACAGGGATCAGCCCCAGCATTTT.

The V call is TRBV27, the J call TRBJ1-2; 12 bases match TRBD1. The CDR3 runs 16 residues. V lost 5 bases, J lost 1 base, and 5 bases stayed unmatched. Germline V lookup: CDR1 MNHEY, CDR2 SMNVEV (reference sequence). The CDR3 nucleotides are TGTGCCAGCAGTGGGGGGACAGGGGGCTATAACTATGGCTACACCTTC. Amino acids: CASSGGTGGYNYGYTF.

The V and J genes are TRBV10-3 and TRBJ1-5; perhaps TRBD1 as D (6 bases). Germline lookup yields CDR1 ENHRY and CDR2 SYGVKD. CDR3 length equals 17 residues. Between the trimmed V and J ends, which lost 3 bases and 5 bases, there was a span of 20 bases. The CDR3 DNA sequence: TGTGCCATCAGTGATTCGATAGGCCGGGGGGGCGATCAGCCCCAGCATTTT. It is translated as CAISDSIGRGGDQPQHF.

V gene TRBV5-1 combines with J gene TRBJ2-3; 7 positions match TRBD1. V was pared by 6 bases and J by 2 bases, with 12 bases of the junction left unmatched. This CDR3 is 16 amino acids long. Germline V gene sequence: CDR1 SGHRS, CDR2 YFSETQ. In DNA, the CDR3 is TGCGCCAGCACCCCCTCGGGGACAGCATTCACAGATACGCAGTATTTT. Translated: CASTPSGTAFTDTQYF.

The CDR3 is CASSLGVRGDYGYTF. The CDR3, as DNA: TGTGCCAGCAGCTTAGGTGTCAGGGGAGACTATGGCTACACCTTC. V gene TRBV11-2 combines with J gene TRBJ1-2; D may be TRBD1 (6 bases). Trimming left V 1 base short and J 3 bases short, with 12 bases between. The germline V gene has CDR1 SGHAT and CDR2 FQNNGV. The length of the CDR3 is 15 residues.

The V call is TRBV28, the J call TRBJ1-5; 7 positions agree with TRBD1. The CDR3 is 15 residues long. Looked up from germline, CDR1 is MDHEN and CDR2 is SYDVKM. The ends lost 7 bases at V and 2 bases at J; junction bases unmatched: 8. Written as DNA, the CDR3 is TGTGCCAGCATCTTAGACAGGGTTGGCAATCAGCCCCAGCATTTT. Translating it yields CASILDRVGNQPQHF.

V usage is TRBV14 and J usage is TRBJ2-7, with D possibly matching TRBD2 (6 bases). Trimming took off 3 bases at V and 3 bases at J, with 18 bases between the two ends. This CDR3 spans 16 amino acids. CDR1 SGHDN and CDR2 FVKESK come from the germline V gene. CDR3: CASSQGSSGAYYEQYF. CDR3 bases: TGTGCCAGCAGCCAGGGTTCGTCGGGAGCATACTACGAGCAGTACTTC.

The chain employs TRBV7-2 and TRBJ1-4; D is uncertain. This CDR3 region has 14 residues. V was clipped by 8 bases and J by 0 bases, with 10 bases between them. Germline values: CDR1 SGHTA, CDR2 FQGNSA. The DNA of the CDR3 is TGTGCCAGCTCTCGGGGAGCAACTAATGAAAAACTGTTTTTT. Protein product: CASSRGATNEKLFF.

This chain joins TRBV30 and TRBJ2-7; D gene uncertain. From germline, CDR1 is GTSNPN and CDR2 SVGIG (reference sequence). Between the trimmed V and J ends, which lost 8 bases and 5 bases, there was a span of 16 bases. This CDR3 has 12 amino acids. In DNA, the CDR3 is TGTGCCGGAAGCCGGGTAACCCACGAGCAGTACTTC. It translates to CAGSRVTHEQYF.

This clone turned up a few times. This chain joins TRBV7-2 and TRBJ1-3, with a possible D match to TRBD1 (5 bases). Trimming took off 1 base at V and 0 bases at J, with 10 bases between the two ends. The CDR3 consists of 16 residues. Germline V CDR1 and CDR2: SGHTA, FQGNSA. In DNA form, the CDR3 reads TGTGCCAGCAGCTTAGAGGGGCGAAACTCTGGAAACACCATATATTTT. Its protein is CASSLEGRNSGNTIYF.

The chain uses TRBV7-9 and TRBJ1-6, with 9 positions matching TRBD1. Looked up from germline, CDR1 is SEHNR and CDR2 is FQNEAQ (reference sequence). The CDR3 contains 14 residues. V dropped 1 base and J dropped 10; count of bases not matched to a gene: 2. The CDR3 protein is CASSLGTGVSPLHF. The CDR3 DNA reads as TGTGCCAGCAGCTTAGGGACAGGGGTGTCACCCCTCCACTTT.

The genes are TRBV11-3 and TRBJ2-7; 7 positions agree with TRBD1. Unmatched junction bases numbered 6, after V lost 5 bases and J lost 2 bases. The germline V gene encodes CDR1 SGHNT and CDR2 YENEEA. The CDR3 spans 14 residues. CDR3 in amino acids: CASSPRDRPYEQYF. CDR3 in DNA: TGTGCCAGCAGCCCCCGGGACAGACCCTACGAGCAGTACTTC.

The V call is TRBV11-2, the J call TRBJ2-7, with a possible D match to TRBD2 (5 bases). The germline V gene encodes CDR1 SGHAT and CDR2 FQNNGV. This CDR3 contains 13 residues. Trimming took 3 bases from V and 3 from J, leaving 9 bases between them. CDR3 in amino acids: CASSLGDVYEQYF. The CDR3 nucleotides read TGTGCCAGCAGCTTGGGAGACGTCTACGAGCAGTACTTC.

The chain joins TRBV4-1 to TRBJ1-5, with 10 nucleotides matching TRBD1. CDR1 MGHRA and CDR2 YSYEKL come from the germline V gene. Trimming removed 4 bases from V and 7 bases from J; junction bases left unmatched: 10. CDR3 length: 16 residues. The CDR3 spells CASSRIGTGDGQPQHF. The CDR3 DNA reads TGCGCCAGCAGCCGGATCGGGACAGGGGATGGCCAGCCCCAGCATTTT.

The table lists this clone with a few counts. The rearrangement joins TRBV5-4 to TRBJ1-6; 10 bases are shared with TRBD1. Germline lookup yields CDR1 SGHNT and CDR2 YYREEE (reference sequence). The CDR3 covers 16 residues. V was pared by 5 bases and J by 7 bases, with 9 bases of the junction left unmatched. The CDR3 coding sequence is TGTGCCAGCAGTGAAAGGGACAGGGGAGGAAATTCACCCCTCCACTTT. Amino acid sequence: CASSERDRGGNSPLHF.

The gene calls are TRBV5-6 and TRBJ2-1; TRBD1 aligns across 9 bases. From germline, CDR1 is SGHDT and CDR2 YYEEEE. The CDR3 is 15 residues long. V shed 0 bases and J 8 bases; nucleotides not matched to a gene: 6. CDR3 DNA: TGTGCCAGCAGCTTGGGAGGACAGGGGAACGATGAGCAGTTCTTC. Its protein is CASSLGGQGNDEQFF.

This clone was detected only once. The CDR3 DNA is TGTGCCAGCAGCCAGGGACTAGCGGTGAACACCGGGGAGCTGTTTTTT. Translation: CASSQGLAVNTGELFF. The chain has TRBV4-2 and TRBJ2-2; TRBD2 aligns across 11 bases. V lost 3 bases and J lost 1; bases outside the gene matches: 1. Germline assignment: CDR1 LGHNA and CDR2 YNFKEQ. This CDR3 comprises 16 residues.

The chain combines TRBV6-5 with TRBJ1-2; D unresolved. Deletions cut 9 bases from V and 1 base from J, with 6 bases between. The CDR3 runs 11 residues. The germline V gene encodes CDR1 MNHEY and CDR2 SVGAGI. DNA of the CDR3: TGTGCCAGTAGCGGTAACTATGGCTACACCTTC. Protein product: CASSGNYGYTF.

The chain is built from TRBV24-1 and TRBJ1-5, with 7 bases fitting TRBD1. The V segment lost 5 bases and the J segment 1 base; nucleotides outside the gene matches: 1. Germline CDR1 is KGHDR and CDR2 is SFDVKD. This CDR3 is built from 14 residues. CDR3 in amino acids: CATSAGGSNQPQHF. In DNA form, the CDR3 reads TGTGCCACCAGTGCAGGGGGGAGCAATCAGCCCCAGCATTTT.

The chain carries TRBV9 and TRBJ2-7; 8 nucleotides line up with TRBD2. Looked up from germline, CDR1 is SGDLS and CDR2 is YYNGEE. CDR3 length: 14 residues. With 4 bases clipped from V and 4 bases from J, the junction kept 7 bases outside the gene matches. CDR3 DNA: TGTGCCAGCAGCCCGGGAGGGCAGGGATACGAGCAGTACTTC. Translating it yields CASSPGGQGYEQYF.

Worth noting for this clone: One end of the junction is discordant with germline, which a read error may explain. The chain couples TRBV5-6 to TRBJ1-4, with D maybe TRBD1 (5 bases). The CDR3 runs to 15 residues. Germline CDR1 and CDR2: SGHDT and YYEEEE. CDR3: CASSSETETYEKLFF. The CDR3 DNA is TGTGCCAGCAGCTCGGAGACAGAAACTTATGAAAAACTGTTTTTT. Complete variable domain (other parts from reference TRBV5-6 and TRBJ1-4): DAGVTQSPTHLIKTRGQQVTLRCSPKSGHDTVSWYQQALGQGPQFIFQYYEEEERQRGNFPDRFSGHQFPNYSSELNVNALLLGDSALYLCASSSETETYEKLFFGSGTQLSVL.

This rearrangement joins TRBV20-1 to TRBJ1-2; D ambiguous. The CDR3 consists of 13 residues. Looked up from germline, CDR1 is DFQATT and CDR2 is SNEGSKA (reference sequence). The V end lost 3 bases, the J end lost 7 bases, and 15 bases lay between the germline ends. The CDR3: CSASLQDSAGYTF. The CDR3 coding sequence is TGCAGTGCTAGTCTCCAGGATTCGGCTGGCTACACCTTC.

In DNA, the CDR3 is TGTGCCAGCAGCCGAGGCACGGGTGGCGGCTATGGCTACACCTTC. As protein: CASSRGTGGGYGYTF. V gene TRBV2 combines with J gene TRBJ1-2, with no clear D. This CDR3 has 15 amino acids. Germline V gene data show CDR1 as SNHLY and CDR2 as FYNNEI. The germline V and J ends were trimmed by 6 bases and 4 bases, with 18 bases remaining between them.

V usage is TRBV9 and J usage is TRBJ1-6, with D perhaps matching TRBD1 (6 bases). The CDR3 consists of 15 residues. V dropped 4 bases and J dropped 7 bases, with 15 bases sitting between them. Germline CDR1 and CDR2: SGDLS and YYNGEE. The CDR3 DNA reads as TGTGCCAGCAGCCCTCCCGGGGGGGCCAATTCACCCCTCCACTTT. This encodes CASSPPGGANSPLHF.

The rearrangement links TRBV28 to TRBJ2-1; TRBD1 is a possible D gene (8 bases). Germline V gene sequence: CDR1 MDHEN, CDR2 SYDVKM. The CDR3 extends over 16 amino acids. V was pared by 4 bases and J by 8 bases, with 21 bases between. As DNA, the CDR3 is TGTGCCAGCAGTTCCGGGACAGGCCTCCGGGGGGATGAGCAGTTCTTC. As protein: CASSSGTGLRGDEQFF.

The chain links TRBV5-1 to TRBJ2-2, with D tentatively TRBD2 (6 bases). V gave up 5 bases and J gave up 3 bases, with 11 bases separating them. Germline CDR1 SGHRS, CDR2 YFSETQ. This CDR3 has 14 residues. CDR3 sequence: CASRLTGDTGELFF. The DNA of the CDR3 is TGCGCCAGCAGATTGACGGGGGACACCGGGGAGCTGTTTTTT. Using reference TRBV5-1 and TRBJ2-2 for the parts outside the CDR3, the full variable domain is KAGVTQTPRYLIKTRGQQVTLSCSPISGHRSVSWYQQTPGQGLQFLFEYFSETQRNKGNFPGRFSGRQFSNSRSEMNVSTLELGDSALYLCASRLTGDTGELFFGEGSRLTVL.

The V gene is TRBV2, the J gene TRBJ2-1; TRBD1 aligns across 9 bases. The CDR3 covers 14 residues. J gave up 9 bases and V 6 bases, and 9 bases lay outside the gene matches. The germline CDR1 and CDR2 sequences are SNHLY and FYNNEI. CDR3 sequence: CASRGGTGSGEQFF. The CDR3 DNA reads as TGTGCCAGCAGGGGCGGGACAGGGAGTGGTGAGCAGTTCTTC.

The chain is built from TRBV4-2 and TRBJ1-4; D gene uncertain. This CDR3 has 13 amino acids. Germline CDR1 is LGHNA and CDR2 is YNFKEQ. CDR3 protein: CGTRGGTNEKLFF. In DNA form, the CDR3 reads TGTGGAACGAGAGGAGGGACTAATGAAAAACTGTTTTTT.

Written as DNA, the CDR3 is TGTGCCAGTATCGGAAATGAGGCAACTGAAGCTTTCTTT. As protein: CASIGNEATEAFF. V is TRBV19 and J is TRBJ1-1; D not resolved. Germline V CDR1 and CDR2: LNHDA, SQIVND (reference sequence). Trimming took off 7 bases at V and 5 bases at J, with 14 bases between the two ends. This CDR3 comprises 13 residues.

The J gene is TRBJ2-3, the V gene TRBV9; TRBD2 might be the D (6 bases). Looked up from germline, CDR1 is SGDLS and CDR2 is YYNGEE. The length of the CDR3 is 15 residues. Trimming removed 0 bases at V and 6 bases at J, with 14 bases between. As DNA, the CDR3 is TGTGCCAGCAGCGTAGTTAGCGGCGAGGGGGATACGCAGTATTTT. Amino acids: CASSVVSGEGDTQYF.

The J gene is TRBJ2-7, the V gene TRBV5-4; 9 nucleotides match TRBD1. Germline V gives CDR1 SGHNT, CDR2 YYREEE (reference sequence). J lost 6 bases, V lost 3 bases, and 7 bases had no gene match. The CDR3 spans 14 residues. CDR3 amino acids: CASSYRDREGEQYF. Here the CDR3 DNA reads TGTGCCAGCAGCTACCGGGACAGGGAAGGCGAGCAGTACTTC. Together with reference TRBV5-4 and TRBJ2-7, the CDR3 gives the full variable domain: ETGVTQSPTHLIKTRGQQVTLRCSSQSGHNTVSWYQQALGQGPQFIFQYYREEENGRGNFPPRFSGLQFPNYSSELNVNALELDDSALYLCASSYRDREGEQYFGPGTRLTVT.